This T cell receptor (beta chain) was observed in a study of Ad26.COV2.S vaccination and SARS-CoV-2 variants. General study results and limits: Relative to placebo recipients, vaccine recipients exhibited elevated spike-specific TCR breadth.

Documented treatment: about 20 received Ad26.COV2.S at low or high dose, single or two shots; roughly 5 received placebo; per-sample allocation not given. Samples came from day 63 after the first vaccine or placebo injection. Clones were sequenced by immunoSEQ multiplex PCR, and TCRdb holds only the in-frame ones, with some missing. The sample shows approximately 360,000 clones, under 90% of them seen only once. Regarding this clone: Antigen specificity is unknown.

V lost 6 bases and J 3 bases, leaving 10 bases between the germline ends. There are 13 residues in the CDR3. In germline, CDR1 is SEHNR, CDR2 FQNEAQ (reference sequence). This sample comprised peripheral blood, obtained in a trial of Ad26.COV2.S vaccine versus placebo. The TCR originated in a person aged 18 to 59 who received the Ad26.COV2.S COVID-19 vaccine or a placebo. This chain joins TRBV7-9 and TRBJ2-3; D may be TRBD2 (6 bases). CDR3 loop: CASRHGGTDTQYF. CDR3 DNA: TGTGCCAGCAGACACGGGGGTACAGATACGCAGTATTTT.